Included here is one T cell receptor (beta chain) sequence, with context. The sample is drawn from a study of T cell responses to AZD1222 COVID-19 vaccine. Produced via immunoSEQ multiplex PCR; TCRdb's table is partial and in-frame only. The sample includes 150,000 or so clones, approximately 88% of them seen just once. Germline values: CDR1 SNHLY, CDR2 FYNNEI. Trimming pared 2 bases from V and 0 bases from J, leaving 7 bases between. The CDR3 sequence is 14 residues long. The sequences come from peripheral blood, collected on day 0 of AZD1222 vaccination. The sequence was collected from an adult in good health. This chain uses TRBV2 with TRBJ1-1; D unclear. The CDR3: CASSERHLNTEAFF. For the CDR3, the DNA is TGTGCCAGCAGTGAAAGGCATCTGAACACTGAAGCTTTCTTT. Based on the CDR3 plus reference TRBV2 and TRBJ1-1, the full variable domain is EPEVTQTPSHQVTQMGQEVILRCVPISNHLYFYWYRQILGQKVEFLVSFYNNEISEKSEIFDDQFSVERPDGSNFTLKIRSTKLEDSAMYFCASSERHLNTEAFFGQGTRLTVV.